This TCR beta chain was captured by sequencing in a study of blood T cell repertoires in COVID-19. Across the whole study: Sites in the United States, Italy and Spain provided acute and convalescent COVID-19 samples. Sources were T cells, B-cell-depleted T cells, or PBMCs; the material itself was cDNA or gDNA.

As originally analysed: Nucleated cell number was recorded as an estimate derived from reference gene primer amplification. Only in-frame clones appear in the TCRdb table, and some are missing; sequencing was by immunoSEQ multiplex PCR. The DNA gave D and trimming, while V, J and clone size come from that table. The profile covers about 220,000 clones, with approximately 84% appearing a single time and 2.9% taken by the ten largest. This clone was detected a few times. The V end lost 4 bases, the J end lost 7 bases, and 11 bases lay between the germline ends. Per the germline V gene, CDR1 is MNHEY and CDR2 is SVGAGI. CDR3 length: 14 amino acids.

The sample comprised peripheral blood. The sequence was collected from a man aged 50-59 years who had recovered from COVID-19. The chain employs TRBV6-5 and TRBJ2-6, with D maybe TRBD1 (6 bases). DNA for the CDR3: TGTGCCAGCAGTTTAAACAGGGTTGCCAACGTCCTGACTTTC. The encoded protein is CASSLNRVANVLTF.